A selection of T cell receptor beta chains follows, all from one sample in a study of CD4 T cells in relation to SARS-CoV-2 and coronaviruses. Profiled with immunoSEQ multiplex PCR; TCRdb holds only in-frame clones, not every one. This repertoire shows some 60,000 clones, about 91% found once; its top ten account for about 0.4%. Sequenced: naive CD4+ T cells from PBMCs. All receptors derive from an adult with COVID-19. Each CDR3 is given with its conserved first and last residue. A D gene is named only where the DNA matches it firmly. For some rows the clone size is stated as once, few or many, or as a class when expanded; others skip it.

J	D	V	size	length	CDR3	DNA
TRBJ2-5	-	TRBV2	-	14	CASRARQDRETQYF	TGTGCCAGCAGGGCTCGACAGGATAGGGAGACCCAGTACTTC
TRBJ1-1	TRBD1	TRBV9	-	15	CASSYSWETGFGTFF	TGTGCCAGCAGCTATAGTTGGGAGACAGGGTTTGGGACTTTCTTT
TRBJ2-4	TRBD2	TRBV4-2	-	19	CASSQGTSGRFKAKNIQYF	TGTGCCAGCAGCCAAGGAACTAGCGGGAGGTTTAAAGCCAAAAACATTCAGTACTTC
TRBJ2-2	TRBD2	TRBV7-2	-	16	CASSLQGGSWYGELFF	TGTGCCAGCAGCTTACAAGGCGGGAGCTGGTACGGGGAGCTGTTTTTT
TRBJ2-5	-	TRBV28	-	14	CASSFQGTGETQYF	TGTGCCAGCAGTTTCCAGGGAACCGGAGAGACCCAGTACTTC
TRBJ2-2	-	TRBV5-8	-	15	CASRQVGKLPGELFF	TGTGCCAGCCGGCAAGTAGGGAAGTTGCCCGGGGAGCTGTTTTTT
TRBJ2-2	TRBD2	TRBV4-1	-	15	CASSFGLADTGELFF	TGCGCCAGCAGCTTTGGACTAGCAGACACCGGGGAGCTGTTTTTT
TRBJ1-5	-	TRBV24-1	few	14	CATSDLTRNQPQHF	TGTGCCACCAGTGATTTAACGAGAAATCAGCCCCAGCATTTT
TRBJ2-3	TRBD2	TRBV24-1	-	17	CATSEAGTSGYTDTQYF	TGTGCCACCAGTGAGGCGGGGACTAGCGGATACACAGATACGCAGTATTTT
TRBJ1-3	-	TRBV30	-	13	CAWSVRVLNTIYF	TGTGCCTGGAGTGTACGGGTATTGAACACCATATATTTT